This T cell receptor beta chain was observed in a study of shared clonotypes between healthy human individuals. The assay was immunoSEQ multiplex PCR, and TCRdb's table has in-frame clones only and misses some. Among 660,000 or so clones listed, about 96% were seen once. With regard to this clone: Its antigen is undetermined.

Study-level points and caveats: Naive subsets typically showed greater estimated richness than memory subsets.

The germline V gene encodes CDR1 SGHAT and CDR2 FQNNGV. The CDR3 extends over 17 amino acids. V trimming: 5 bases; J trimming: 0 bases; junction bases outside the gene matches: 10. Cells designated naive CD8 were CD45RO-negative and were positively selected for CCR7, with terminally differentiated effector memory CD45RA+ cells excluded. The TCR sequence derives from a woman younger than 45 in good health. V is TRBV11-2 and J is TRBJ2-1, with TRBD2 identical over 7 bases. Sequencing input: naive CD8+ T cells sorted from blood. The CDR3 DNA reads TGTGCCAGCAGCCCTGGGGACTATCGAAGCTCCTACAATGAGCAGTTCTTC. This codes for CASSPGDYRSSYNEQFF.